This note documents a single T cell receptor beta chain sequence. This clonotype has more than one count but fewer than ten. The target of this receptor is not known. No qualities accompany the bases; no much larger clone lies one base away. The treatment or condition label, as the study defines it: allogeneic hematopoietic cell transplantation with graft depleted of TCRalphabeta T cells and CD19 B cells. The transplant recipients were children given TCRalphabeta/CD19-depleted allogeneic hematopoietic cell grafts. These data belong to a study of T-cell reconstitution after alpha-beta-depleted transplantation in children (dated by TCRdb to between 2015 and 2016). Notes on the research overall: The study quantitatively tracked T-cell immune reconstitution after TCRalphabeta/CD19-depleted allogeneic hematopoietic cell transplantation in children using TCR repertoire profiling.

On the study overall, not on this receptor specifically: The high TCRbeta diversity at day 60 in some patients was ascribed to recipient T cells and intrathymic progenitors that had survived conditioning. Over the following months the frequencies of hyperexpanded clones went down, and after one year T-cell counts and TCRbeta diversity were mostly credited to newly produced T cells. About two months after transplant, the apparently early recovery of alphabetaT-cell counts reportedly depended on just several hundred clones that had expanded rapidly and came from non-depleted graft cells.

The library was prepared using PCR. Data came from an Illumina HiSeq 2500. TCR library preparation used molecular barcoding, with unique molecular identifiers applied to normalize quantification of the TCRbeta repertoire. TCRdb took the public reads, trimmed them with fastp at Q25, ran MiXCR for clone calling and kept in-frame beta chains. Duplicate CDR3 protein sequences are folded into a single record with the most common DNA and genes. The sample includes around 130,000 distinct CDR3 sequences, with about 9.6% observed a single time. Clones ranked in the top ten supply approximately 25% of the sample. Source: PBMCs, mostly from graft donor cells, taken 180 days after TCRalphabeta/CD19-depleted stem cell transplant. This receptor was obtained from a girl less than two years old who had a stem cell transplant for combined immunodeficiency, so the T cells may come from the graft donor.

The CDR3 sequence is CASSQGTAVKTQYF. The DNA sequence follows: TGTGCCAGCAGTCAAGGGACCGCTGTGAAGACCCAGTACTTC. The chain joins TRBV12-3 or TRBV12-4 to TRBJ2-5; the D match is possibly TRBD1 or TRBD2, with 5 bases aligned in each. Between the V and J ends, shortened by 5 bases and 6 bases respectively, the junction contains 16 bases. The CDR3 starts with the cysteine, ends with the phenylalanine, and has 14 residues. Just the 42-base CDR3 DNA is kept, in frame starting at base 1.